The 16 T cell receptor beta chains presented below share a single source sample, sequenced in a study of T cells in Graves' hyperthyroidism and ophthalmopathy. TCR beta CDR3 regions were amplified from RNA transcripts. HTBI primers were the set used in a first-round RT-PCR of the TCR CDR3. MiXCR, run by TCRdb on the multiplex PCR reads, gives a single entry per CDR3 protein. The data hold 730,000 or so distinct CDR3 sequences, with roughly 20% observed a single time. The sample comprised blood. The receptors stem from a woman aged 50 to 65 with Graves' hyperthyroidism that later progressed to Graves' ophthalmopathy.

The chain recombines TRBV5-1 with TRBJ1-5; possible D gene TRBD1, 5 bases. This CDR3 contains 14 residues. V dropped 0 bases and J dropped 6 bases, with 10 bases sitting between them. Germline V gene data show CDR1 as SGHRS and CDR2 as YFSETQ. The chain's CDR3 is CASSLERGGQPQHF. The CDR3 region has the DNA TGCGCCAGCAGCTTGGAAAGGGGAGGTCAGCCCCAGCATTTT.

This clonotype was seen only a few times. The V and J genes are TRBV20-1 and TRBJ2-1; D may be TRBD2 (5 bases). The CDR3 extends over 15 amino acids. Germline lookup yields CDR1 DFQATT and CDR2 SNEGSKA (reference sequence). The V gene lost 0 bases and the J gene lost 1 base, with 10 bases spanning the gap. In DNA, the CDR3 is TGCAGTGCTAGAGACTCGAGCGGATCCTACAATGAGCAGTTCTTC. As protein: CSARDSSGSYNEQFF.

There are many counts of this clonotype. The rearrangement uses TRBV5-5 and TRBJ2-3, with a weak D call TRBD1 (5 bases). Germline CDR1 SGHKS, CDR2 YYEKEE (reference sequence). V lost 1 base, J lost 3 bases, and 9 bases lay in between. The CDR3 consists of 14 residues. The CDR3 here is CASSLLQGTDTQYF. The CDR3 DNA follows: TGTGCCAGCAGCTTGCTTCAGGGAACAGATACGCAGTATTTT.

The chain links TRBV9 to TRBJ2-2; D possibly corresponds to TRBD1 (6 bases). Trimming pared 1 base from V and 4 bases from J, leaving 14 bases between. The CDR3 has 16 amino acids. Per germline, CDR1 SGDLS and CDR2 YYNGEE. In nucleotides, the CDR3 is TGTGCCAGCAGCGTAATGGGGGCAGGGGTCACCGGGGAGCTGTTTTTT. Its protein product is CASSVMGAGVTGELFF.

This CDR3 is CSARGTYEAFF. The CDR3 coding sequence is TGCAGTGCTAGGGGGACGTATGAAGCTTTCTTT. V usage is TRBV20-1 and J usage is TRBJ1-1; a weak D match, TRBD1 (5 bases). Trimming cost V 3 bases and J 7 bases, with 9 bases left between them. The CDR3 loop spans 11 amino acids. Germline V gene data show CDR1 as DFQATT and CDR2 as SNEGSKA (reference sequence).

J is TRBJ2-3 and V is TRBV11-2; TRBD2 matches at 8 bases. Germline V gene data show CDR1 as SGHAT and CDR2 as FQNNGV. V shed 5 bases and J 6 bases; nucleotides not matched to a gene: 10. The CDR3 has 15 residues. Here the CDR3 DNA reads TGTGCCAGCAGCCCGGGACTAGTCTTAGCCGATACGCAGTATTTT. Amino acids: CASSPGLVLADTQYF.

This clonotype was seen ten or more times. The V and J genes are TRBV20-1 and TRBJ2-7; either TRBD1 or TRBD2 may fit D (5 bases each). V was shortened by 3 bases and J by 4 bases, with 13 bases between the two germline ends. Germline assignment: CDR1 DFQATT and CDR2 SNEGSKA (reference sequence). The CDR3 has 13 amino acids. The CDR3 reads CSASGDRLYEQYF. Here the CDR3 DNA reads TGCAGTGCTAGCGGGGACCGCCTTTACGAGCAGTACTTC.

There are many counts of this clonotype. V gene TRBV6-5 combines with J gene TRBJ2-7; the D is unclear. This CDR3 has 13 residues. V was trimmed by 2 bases and J by 2 bases, leaving 7 bases between them. Germline V gives CDR1 MNHEY, CDR2 SVGAGI. The CDR3 bases are TGTGCCAGCAGTTACGGTCAGACCTACGAGCAGTACTTC. This gives the protein CASSYGQTYEQYF.

The genes are TRBV27 and TRBJ1-1; 7 bases fit TRBD1. CDR1 and CDR2 (germline): MNHEY, SMNVEV (reference sequence). The ends lost 6 bases at V and 8 bases at J; junction bases unmatched: 6. The CDR3 extends over 12 amino acids. In nucleotides, the CDR3 is TGTGCCAGCAGCAGGGGCAGGGGGGAAGCTTTCTTT. Translation gives CASSRGRGEAFF.

This clonotype was counted at least ten times. The chain employs TRBV12-3 or TRBV12-4 and TRBJ2-1; D is possibly TRBD2 (6 bases). Trimming left V 1 base short and J 2 bases short, with 12 bases between. The CDR3 loop spans 16 amino acids. The CDR3 DNA is TGTGCCAGCAGTTTAGGCGGGGAGGAGGCCTACAATGAGCAGTTCTTC. Amino acids: CASSLGGEEAYNEQFF.

This clonotype was observed a handful of times. The rearrangement links TRBV27 to TRBJ1-2, with TRBD1 identical over 8 bases. The CDR3 loop spans 15 amino acids. Per the germline V gene, CDR1 is MNHEY and CDR2 is SMNVEV (reference sequence). V lost 5 bases and J lost 3; bases outside the gene matches: 8. CDR3 region: CASSGQGARYYGYTF. Written as DNA, the CDR3 is TGTGCCAGCAGTGGCCAGGGGGCTCGTTACTATGGCTACACCTTC.

This clonotype was counted many times. The chain links TRBV11-1 to TRBJ2-1, with TRBD1 matching 9 bases. The CDR3 sequence is 15 residues long. V dropped 6 bases and J dropped 3; count of bases not matched to a gene: 6. CDR1 and CDR2 (germline): SGHAT, FQDESV (reference sequence). CDR3 sequence reads: CASREGGQGYNEQFF. CDR3 coding DNA: TGTGCCAGCAGAGAGGGGGGACAGGGCTACAATGAGCAGTTCTTC.

This clonotype has only a few counts. The chain uses TRBV6-1 and TRBJ1-2, with a tentative D call TRBD1 (6 bases). The CDR3 consists of 15 residues. CDR1 and CDR2 from the germline V gene are MNHNS and SASEGT. V dropped 5 bases and J dropped 6 bases, with 19 bases sitting between them. The CDR3 is CASSYLKQGSDGYTF. For the CDR3, the DNA is TGTGCCAGCAGTTATTTGAAACAGGGATCCGATGGCTACACCTTC.

This clonotype has a count of ten or more. The chain is built from TRBV27 and TRBJ1-2; D ambiguous. The CDR3 contains 14 residues. The germline gives CDR1 MNHEY, CDR2 SMNVEV (reference sequence). The germline V and J ends were trimmed by 6 bases and 6 bases, with 17 bases remaining between them. CDR3: CASSNRGQSDGYTF. The CDR3 DNA reads TGTGCCAGCAGCAACCGTGGGCAGAGTGATGGCTACACCTTC.

This chain joins TRBV28 and TRBJ2-3; 10 bases are shared with TRBD2. The V and J ends lost 5 bases and 5 bases, in that order; junction bases with no gene match: 13. This CDR3 is built from 17 residues. CDR1 MDHEN and CDR2 SYDVKM come from the germline V gene. CDR3 region: CASSRTYSGRGIDTQYF. Written as DNA, the CDR3 is TGTGCCAGCAGTCGAACCTACAGCGGGAGGGGAATAGATACGCAGTATTTT.

Of note for this clonotype: A much larger clone differs by one base, so this may be a read error. The V and J genes are TRBV7-6 and TRBJ2-2, with unresolved D. The CDR3 contains 14 residues. V lost 7 bases and J lost 1, with 10 bases in between. Germline CDR1 and CDR2: SGHVS and FNYEAQ. CDR3 sequence: CASNLTRNTGELFF. The DNA for the CDR3 is TGTGCCAGCAACCTAACACGGAACACCGGGGAGCTGTTTTTT.